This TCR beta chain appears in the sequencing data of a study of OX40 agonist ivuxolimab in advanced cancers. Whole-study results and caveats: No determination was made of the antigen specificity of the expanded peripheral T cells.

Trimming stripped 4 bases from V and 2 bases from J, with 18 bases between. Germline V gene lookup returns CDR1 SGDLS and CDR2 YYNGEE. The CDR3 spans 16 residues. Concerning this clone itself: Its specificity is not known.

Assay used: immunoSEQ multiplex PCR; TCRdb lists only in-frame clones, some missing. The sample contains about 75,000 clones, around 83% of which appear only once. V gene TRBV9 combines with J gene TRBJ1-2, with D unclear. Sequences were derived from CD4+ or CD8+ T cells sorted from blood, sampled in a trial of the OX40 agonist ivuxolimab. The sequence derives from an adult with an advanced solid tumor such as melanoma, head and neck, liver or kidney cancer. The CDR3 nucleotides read TGTGCCAGCAGCCTCACTCCGACCGCCCGGAACTATGGCTACACCTTC. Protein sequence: CASSLTPTARNYGYTF.